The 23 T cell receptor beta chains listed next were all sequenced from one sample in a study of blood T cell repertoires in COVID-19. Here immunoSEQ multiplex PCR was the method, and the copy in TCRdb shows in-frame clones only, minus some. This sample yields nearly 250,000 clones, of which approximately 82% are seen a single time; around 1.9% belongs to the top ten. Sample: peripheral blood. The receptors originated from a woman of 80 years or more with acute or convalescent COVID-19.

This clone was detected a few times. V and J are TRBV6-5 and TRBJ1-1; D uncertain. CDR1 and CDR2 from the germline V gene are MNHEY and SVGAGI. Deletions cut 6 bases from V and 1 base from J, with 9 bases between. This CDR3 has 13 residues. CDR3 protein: CASSKESNTEAFF. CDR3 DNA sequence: TGTGCCAGCAGCAAAGAGTCGAACACTGAAGCTTTCTTT.

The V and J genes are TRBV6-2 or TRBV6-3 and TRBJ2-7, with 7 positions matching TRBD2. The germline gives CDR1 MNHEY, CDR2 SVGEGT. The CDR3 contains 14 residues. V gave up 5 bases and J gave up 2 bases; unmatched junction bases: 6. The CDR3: CASSASGRAYEQYF. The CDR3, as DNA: TGTGCCAGCAGTGCTAGCGGAAGGGCCTACGAGCAGTACTTC.

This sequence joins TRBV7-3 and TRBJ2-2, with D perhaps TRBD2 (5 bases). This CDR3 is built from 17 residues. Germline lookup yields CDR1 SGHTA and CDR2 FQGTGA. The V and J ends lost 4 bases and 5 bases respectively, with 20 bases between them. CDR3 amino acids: CASSSQSLGRETGELFF. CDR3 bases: TGTGCCAGCAGCTCCCAGAGTCTGGGGAGAGAGACCGGGGAGCTGTTTTTT. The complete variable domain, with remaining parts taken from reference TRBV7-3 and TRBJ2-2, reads GAGVSQTPSNKVTEKGKYVELRCDPISGHTALYWYRQSLGQGPEFLIYFQGTGAADDSGLPNDRFFAVRPEGSVSTLKIQRTERGDSAVYLCASSSQSLGRETGELFFGEGSRLTVL.

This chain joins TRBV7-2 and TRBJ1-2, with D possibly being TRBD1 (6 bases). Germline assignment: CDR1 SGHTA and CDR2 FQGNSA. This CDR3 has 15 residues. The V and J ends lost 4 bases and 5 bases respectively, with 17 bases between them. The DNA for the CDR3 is TGTGCCAGCAGCTCATCCGGCAGGGGCCGGTATGGCTACACCTTC. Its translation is CASSSSGRGRYGYTF.

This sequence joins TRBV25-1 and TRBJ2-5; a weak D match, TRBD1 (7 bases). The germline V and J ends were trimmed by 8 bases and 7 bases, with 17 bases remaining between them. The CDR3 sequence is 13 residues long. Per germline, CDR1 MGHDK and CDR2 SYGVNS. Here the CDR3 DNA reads TGTGCCAGCTCAGGGGGACTTTTTCGGACCCAGTACTTC. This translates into CASSGGLFRTQYF. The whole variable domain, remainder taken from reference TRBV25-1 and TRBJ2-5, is EADIYQTPRYLVIGTGKKITLECSQTMGHDKMYWYQQDPGMELHLIHYSYGVNSTEKGDLSSESTVSRIRTEHFPLTLESARPSHTSQYLCASSGGLFRTQYFGPGTRLLVL.

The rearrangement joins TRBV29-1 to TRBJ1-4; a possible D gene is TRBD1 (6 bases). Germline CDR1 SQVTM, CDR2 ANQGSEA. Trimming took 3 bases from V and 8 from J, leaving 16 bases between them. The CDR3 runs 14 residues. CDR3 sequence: CSVDPGHSGEKLFF. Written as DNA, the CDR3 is TGCAGCGTTGATCCGGGACACAGTGGGGAAAAACTGTTTTTT.

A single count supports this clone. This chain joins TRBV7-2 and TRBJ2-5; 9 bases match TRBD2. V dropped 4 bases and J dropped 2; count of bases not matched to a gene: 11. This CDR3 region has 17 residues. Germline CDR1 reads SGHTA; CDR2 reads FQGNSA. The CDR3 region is CASSSKPSGGIQETQYF. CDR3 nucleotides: TGTGCCAGCAGCTCGAAGCCCAGCGGGGGGATTCAAGAGACCCAGTACTTC.

The CDR3 sequence: CASSVWGGEKLFF. The CDR3 coding sequence is TGTGCCAGCAGTGTTTGGGGAGGGGAAAAACTGTTTTTT. The chain uses TRBV2 and TRBJ1-4; D is uncertain. The germline V and J ends were trimmed by 4 bases and 8 bases, with 11 bases remaining between them. CDR3 size: 13 residues. CDR1 SNHLY and CDR2 FYNNEI come from the germline V gene.

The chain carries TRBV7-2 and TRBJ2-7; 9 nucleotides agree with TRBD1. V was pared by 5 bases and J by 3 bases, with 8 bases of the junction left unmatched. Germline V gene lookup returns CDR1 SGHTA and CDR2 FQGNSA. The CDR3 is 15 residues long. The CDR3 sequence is CASSLRRTGVYEQYF. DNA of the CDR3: TGTGCCAGCAGCCTACGCCGGACAGGGGTCTACGAGCAGTACTTC.

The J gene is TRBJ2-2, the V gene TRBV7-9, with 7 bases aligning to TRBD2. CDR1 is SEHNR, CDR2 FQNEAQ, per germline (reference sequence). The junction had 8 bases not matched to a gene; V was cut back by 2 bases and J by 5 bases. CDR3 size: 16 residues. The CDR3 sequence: CASSLPTGGRTGELFF. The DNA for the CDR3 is TGTGCCAGCAGCTTACCCACGGGGGGACGTACCGGGGAGCTGTTTTTT.

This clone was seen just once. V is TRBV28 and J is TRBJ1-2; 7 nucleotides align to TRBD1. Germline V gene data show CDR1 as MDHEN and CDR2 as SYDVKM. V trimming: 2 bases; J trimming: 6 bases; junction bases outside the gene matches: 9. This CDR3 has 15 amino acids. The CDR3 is CASSLAPAGGDGYTF. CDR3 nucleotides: TGTGCCAGCAGTTTAGCCCCCGCAGGGGGTGATGGCTACACCTTC.

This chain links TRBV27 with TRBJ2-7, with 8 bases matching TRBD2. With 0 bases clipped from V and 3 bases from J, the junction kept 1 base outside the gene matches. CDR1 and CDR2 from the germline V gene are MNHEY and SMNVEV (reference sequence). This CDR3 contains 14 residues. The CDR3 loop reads CASSLSGTSYEQYF. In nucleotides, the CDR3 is TGTGCCAGCAGTTTATCGGGGACTAGCTACGAGCAGTACTTC.

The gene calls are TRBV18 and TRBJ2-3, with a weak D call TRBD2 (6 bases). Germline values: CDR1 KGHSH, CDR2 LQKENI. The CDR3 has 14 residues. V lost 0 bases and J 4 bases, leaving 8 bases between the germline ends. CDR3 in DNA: TGTGCCAGCTCACCACCGACTAGGGCAGATACGCAGTATTTT. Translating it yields CASSPPTRADTQYF.

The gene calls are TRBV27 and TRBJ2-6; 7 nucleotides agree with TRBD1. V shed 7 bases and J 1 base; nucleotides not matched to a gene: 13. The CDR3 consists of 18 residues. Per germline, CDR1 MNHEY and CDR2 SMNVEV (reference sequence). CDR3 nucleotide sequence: TGTGCCAGCACAAGATACGAGGGGGCTAGGTCTGGGGCCAACGTCCTGACTTTC. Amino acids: CASTRYEGARSGANVLTF. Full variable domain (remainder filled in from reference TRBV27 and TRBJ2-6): EAQVTQNPRYLITVTGKKLTVTCSQNMNHEYMSWYRQDPGLGLRQIYYSMNVEVTDKGDVPEGYKVSRKEKRNFPLILESPSPNQTSLYFCASTRYEGARSGANVLTFGAGSRLTVL.

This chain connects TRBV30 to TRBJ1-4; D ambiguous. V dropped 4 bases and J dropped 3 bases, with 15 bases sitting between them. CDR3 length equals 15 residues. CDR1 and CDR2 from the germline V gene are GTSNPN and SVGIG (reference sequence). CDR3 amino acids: CAWTTGLTANEKLFF. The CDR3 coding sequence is TGTGCCTGGACTACCGGACTTACGGCTAATGAAAAACTGTTTTTT.

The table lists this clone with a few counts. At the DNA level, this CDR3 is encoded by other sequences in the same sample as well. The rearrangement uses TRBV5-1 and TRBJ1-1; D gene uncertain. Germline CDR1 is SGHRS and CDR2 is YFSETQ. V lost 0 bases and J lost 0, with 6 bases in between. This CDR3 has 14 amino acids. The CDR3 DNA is TGCGCCAGCAGCTTGGGTCAGATGAACACTGAAGCTTTCTTT. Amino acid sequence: CASSLGQMNTEAFF.

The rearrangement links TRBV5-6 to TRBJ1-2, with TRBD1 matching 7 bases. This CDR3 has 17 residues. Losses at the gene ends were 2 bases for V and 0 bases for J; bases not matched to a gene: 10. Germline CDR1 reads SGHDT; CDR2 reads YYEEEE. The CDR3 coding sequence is TGTGCCAGCAGCTTTCGTATTCGACAGGGCGCTAACTATGGCTACACCTTC. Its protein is CASSFRIRQGANYGYTF.

The CDR3 loop is CASNTPGTTGEETQYF. The CDR3 bases are TGTGCCAGTAACACTCCCGGGACTACCGGTGAAGAGACCCAGTACTTC. The gene calls are TRBV14 and TRBJ2-5; TRBD2 matches at 7 bases. This CDR3 has 16 residues. V lost 9 bases and J lost 3; bases outside the gene matches: 16. CDR1 and CDR2 (germline): SGHDN, FVKESK. Together with reference TRBV14 and TRBJ2-5, the CDR3 gives the full variable domain: EAGVTQFPSHSVIEKGQTVTLRCDPISGHDNLYWYRRVMGKEIKFLLHFVKESKQDESGMPNNRFLAERTGGTYSTLKVQPAELEDSGVYFCASNTPGTTGEETQYFGPGTRLLVL.

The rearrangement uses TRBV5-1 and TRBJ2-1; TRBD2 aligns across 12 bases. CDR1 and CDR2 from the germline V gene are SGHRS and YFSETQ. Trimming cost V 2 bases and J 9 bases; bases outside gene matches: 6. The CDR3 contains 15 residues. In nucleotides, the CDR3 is TGCGCCAGCAGCTTTTGGACTAGCGGGGACGCTGAGCAGTTCTTC. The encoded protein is CASSFWTSGDAEQFF. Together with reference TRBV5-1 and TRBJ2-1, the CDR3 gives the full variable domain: KAGVTQTPRYLIKTRGQQVTLSCSPISGHRSVSWYQQTPGQGLQFLFEYFSETQRNKGNFPGRFSGRQFSNSRSEMNVSTLELGDSALYLCASSFWTSGDAEQFFGPGTRLTVL.

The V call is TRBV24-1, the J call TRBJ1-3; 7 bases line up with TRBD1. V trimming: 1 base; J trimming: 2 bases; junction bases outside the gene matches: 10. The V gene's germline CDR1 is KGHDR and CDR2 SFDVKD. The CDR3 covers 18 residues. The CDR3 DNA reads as TGTGCCACCAGTGATTTAAATCGCCGAACAGGGGCTGGAAACACCATATATTTT. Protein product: CATSDLNRRTGAGNTIYF.

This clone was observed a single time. CDR3 DNA sequence: TGCAGTGCTAGAGCCGACAAGGAAGCTTTCTTT. Translated, it gives CSARADKEAFF. The chain combines TRBV20-1 with TRBJ1-1; no reliable D call. This CDR3 is built from 11 residues. Trimming took off 1 base at V and 8 bases at J, with 8 bases between the two ends. The germline V gene has CDR1 DFQATT and CDR2 SNEGSKA (reference sequence).

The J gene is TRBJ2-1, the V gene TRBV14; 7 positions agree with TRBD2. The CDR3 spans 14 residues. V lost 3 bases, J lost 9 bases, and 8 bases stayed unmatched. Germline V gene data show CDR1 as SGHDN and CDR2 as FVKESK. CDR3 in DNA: TGTGCCAGCAGCCATATCGGGAGGTCAGGTGAGCAGTTCTTC. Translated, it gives CASSHIGRSGEQFF.

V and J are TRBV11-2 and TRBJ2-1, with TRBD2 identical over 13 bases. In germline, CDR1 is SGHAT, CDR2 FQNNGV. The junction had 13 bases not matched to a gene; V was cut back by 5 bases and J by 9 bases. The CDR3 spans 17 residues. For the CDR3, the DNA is TGTGCCAGCAGCGAAGCTTCCGGGACTAGCGGGATTTTTGAGCAGTTCTTC. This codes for CASSEASGTSGIFEQFF.